This T cell receptor (beta chain) was captured by sequencing in a study of T cells in Graves' hyperthyroidism and ophthalmopathy. Study-wide points: Among clonotypes expanded in thyroid above 0.001, most were also found in blood. Patients with ophthalmopathy were separated from those with stable hyperthyroidism by a 13 V-J model.

Amplified TCR beta CDR3 regions came from RNA transcripts. A first-round RT-PCR of the TCR CDR3 used the HTBI primer set. Each CDR3 protein is one row after TCRdb ran MiXCR on the multiplex PCR reads. Among 480,000 or so distinct CDR3 sequences listed, about 46% were seen once. Germline V CDR1 and CDR2: SNHLY, FYNNEI. CDR3 length: 12 amino acids. The ends were cut back, 2 bases at V and 10 bases at J, with 11 bases in the middle. Uncontrolled infection, other autoimmune disease, pregnancy or lactation barred patients from enrollment. The sample holds many counts of this clonotype. Its specificity is unknown.

The sequencing input was peripheral blood or thyroid tissue (not recorded which). The chain recombines TRBV2 with TRBJ1-1; D uncertain. The clonotype comes from an adult woman with Graves' disease, either hyperthyroidism or ophthalmopathy (not recorded which). The CDR3 is CASSERDKGAFF. The CDR3 DNA sequence: TGTGCCAGCAGTGAAAGGGATAAGGGAGCTTTCTTT.